This TCR beta chain was retrieved from a study of blood T cell repertoires in COVID-19. Study context: Samples taken during acute and convalescent COVID-19 were collected in the United States, Italy and Spain.

In the original workflow: The assay estimated nucleated cells by amplifying reference gene primers. Some clones are missing from TCRdb's copy, which holds only in-frame ones; the method was immunoSEQ multiplex PCR. V, J and clone size reflect that table, while D and trimming were determined from the DNA. The sample consists of over 150,000 clones, 80% to 85% of them appearing once. Trimming left V 1 base short and J 6 bases short, with 8 bases between. The length of the CDR3 is 12 residues. Germline V CDR1 and CDR2: SGDLS, YYNGEE. The sequencing input was peripheral blood. The TCR comes from a man between 18 and 29 years old with active or convalescent COVID-19. V and J are TRBV9 and TRBJ2-7; D ambiguous. The CDR3 sequence: CASSVTSGEQYF. The DNA for the CDR3 is TGTGCCAGCAGCGTAACGTCAGGCGAGCAGTACTTC.